Reported below is one T cell receptor beta chain. The antigen remains undetermined. This entry is derived from a study of cytomegalovirus exposure and HLA in healthy donors. Findings of the study overall: The authors assumed roughly uniform sequencing depth across donors for presence/absence analyses. It was reported that the classifier diagnosed cytomegalovirus status with high specificity and sensitivity in both the original and validation cohorts. Analyzed later, most CMV-associated TCR beta chains appeared HLA-restricted.

V gave up 6 bases and J gave up 2 bases, with 14 bases separating them. The CDR3 length is 15 residues. CDR1 is MNHEY and CDR2 is SMNVEV in the germline V gene (reference sequence). PCR was performed using 60 Vbeta and 13 Jbeta primers. Original processing methods: Roughly 81 million unique TCR beta chains, 9 million to 12 million shared, were counted in a later analysis. Here immunoSEQ multiplex PCR was the method, and the copy in TCRdb shows in-frame clones only, minus some. That table furnishes V, J and clone size, whereas the DNA furnished D and trimming. The table records approximately 130,000 clones, around 72% of them present only once.

The chain carries TRBV27 and TRBJ2-1; D perhaps matches TRBD1 (6 bases). The clonotype comes from a woman in her forties or fifties in good health and CMV-seropositive. Sequencing was performed on PBMCs. CDR3 DNA: TGTGCCAGCAGATATACAGGGAAAACCTACAATGAGCAGTTCTTC. It specifies CASRYTGKTYNEQFF.